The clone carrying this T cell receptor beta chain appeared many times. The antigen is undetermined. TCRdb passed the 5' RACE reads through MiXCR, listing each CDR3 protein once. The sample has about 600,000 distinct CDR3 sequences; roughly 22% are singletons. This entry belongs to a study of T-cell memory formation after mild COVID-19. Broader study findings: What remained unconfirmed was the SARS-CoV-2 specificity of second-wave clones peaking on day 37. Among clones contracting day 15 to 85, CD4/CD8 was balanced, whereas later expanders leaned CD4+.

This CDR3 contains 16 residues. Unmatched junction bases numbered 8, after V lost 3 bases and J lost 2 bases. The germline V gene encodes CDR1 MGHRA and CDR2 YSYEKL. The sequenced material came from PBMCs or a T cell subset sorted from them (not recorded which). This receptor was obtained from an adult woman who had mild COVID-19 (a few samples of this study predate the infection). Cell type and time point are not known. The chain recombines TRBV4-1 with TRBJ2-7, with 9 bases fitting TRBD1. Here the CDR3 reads CASSQRQGTGTYEQYF. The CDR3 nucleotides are TGCGCCAGCAGCCAGAGGCAAGGGACAGGGACCTACGAGCAGTACTTC.